These 11 T cell receptor beta chains came from one sample sequenced in a study of blood T cell repertoires in COVID-19. Assay used: immunoSEQ multiplex PCR; TCRdb lists only in-frame clones, some missing. The sample records 35,000 to 55,000 clones, more than 75% being singletons. Material for sequencing was peripheral blood. These receptors originate from a human donor in a cohort sampled during active COVID-19.

The CDR3 here is CASRPHPTDTQYF. The CDR3 bases are TGTGCCAGCAGACCACATCCCACAGATACGCAGTATTTT. This rearrangement joins TRBV28 to TRBJ2-3; no clear D gene. Germline assignment: CDR1 MDHEN and CDR2 SYDVKM. V was clipped by 6 bases and J by 2 bases, with 9 bases between them. The CDR3 has 13 residues.

The rearrangement links TRBV6-1 to TRBJ2-3, with 7 bases matching TRBD1. Germline assignment: CDR1 MNHNS and CDR2 SASEGT. The V gene end was trimmed by 1 base and the J gene end by 4 bases; junction bases not matched to a gene: 2. This CDR3 is built from 14 residues. In DNA form, the CDR3 reads TGTGCCAGCAGTGAAGGACAGGGCCCAGATACGCAGTATTTT. Residues: CASSEGQGPDTQYF.

This clone was found once. The V gene is TRBV5-1, the J gene TRBJ2-1, with 9 bases lining up with TRBD1. Losses at the gene ends were 2 bases for V and 8 bases for J; bases not matched to a gene: 11. This CDR3 has 16 amino acids. Germline CDR1 and CDR2: SGHRS and YFSETQ. The CDR3 DNA is TGCGCCAGCAGCTTTGGAAACCGGGACAGGGTATATGAGCAGTTCTTC. This translates into CASSFGNRDRVYEQFF.

This chain joins TRBV5-1 and TRBJ1-1; D perhaps matches TRBD1 (6 bases). The germline V and J ends were trimmed by 2 bases and 3 bases, with 17 bases remaining between them. Germline assignment: CDR1 SGHRS and CDR2 YFSETQ. The length of the CDR3 is 16 residues. The CDR3 nucleotides read TGCGCCAGCAGCTTAGGGGGGGCAGTGAGGGACACTGAAGCTTTCTTT. It is translated as CASSLGGAVRDTEAFF.

J is TRBJ2-7 and V is TRBV28; D possibly corresponds to TRBD1 (6 bases). The ends were cut back, 2 bases at V and 3 bases at J, with 14 bases in the middle. This CDR3 is built from 15 residues. Germline V gene lookup returns CDR1 MDHEN and CDR2 SYDVKM. CDR3: CASSLTYGTSYEQYF. The CDR3, as DNA: TGTGCCAGCAGTTTAACTTACGGGACAAGCTACGAGCAGTACTTC. The full variable domain, with the rest looked up from reference TRBV28 and TRBJ2-7, is DVKVTQSSRYLVKRTGEKVFLECVQDMDHENMFWYRQDPGLGLRLIYFSYDVKMKEKGDIPEGYSVSREKKERFSLILESASTNQTSMYLCASSLTYGTSYEQYFGPGTRLTVT.

This clone came up a few times. J is TRBJ2-1 and V is TRBV3-1 (or the pseudogene TRBV3-2); D gene ambiguous. The germline V gene has CDR1 LGHDT and CDR2 YNNKEL (reference sequence). The CDR3 consists of 13 residues. V was cut by 1 base and J by 4 bases, with 5 bases left in between. CDR3 residues: CASSQVRYNEQFF. The CDR3, as DNA: TGTGCCAGCAGCCAAGTGCGGTACAATGAGCAGTTCTTC.

The chain recombines TRBV27 with TRBJ2-5; the match to TRBD2 covers 10 bases. After removal of 10 bases from V and 11 bases from J, the junction contained 16 bases not matched to a gene. Germline assignment: CDR1 MNHEY and CDR2 SMNVEV (reference sequence). There are 14 residues in the CDR3. The CDR3 DNA reads as TGTGCCACCAAAAAACCGGGACTAGCGCCGGTTCAGTACTTC. Protein sequence: CATKKPGLAPVQYF.

This chain joins TRBV12-3 or TRBV12-4 and TRBJ2-7; 8 bases agree with TRBD1. The CDR3 spans 13 residues. V was clipped by 3 bases and J by 4 bases; unmatched bases: 2. This chain's CDR3 is CASSFGQGYEQYF. The CDR3 bases are TGTGCCAGCAGTTTCGGACAGGGATACGAGCAGTACTTC.

V gene TRBV24-1 combines with J gene TRBJ2-7, with D possibly TRBD1 on 6 matching bases. Between the trimmed V and J ends, which lost 3 bases and 1 base, there was a span of 12 bases. The CDR3 is made up of 15 amino acids. CDR1 is KGHDR, CDR2 SFDVKD, per germline. CDR3 sequence reads: CATSDPRTASYEQYF. The CDR3, as DNA: TGTGCCACCAGTGATCCGAGGACAGCGTCCTACGAGCAGTACTTC.

The V and J genes are TRBV21-1 and TRBJ2-7; the DNA was not compared with TRBD1, the D call given in the table. TRBV21-1 is given as a pseudogene. This CDR3 has 14 residues. This CDR3 is CASGLDRPIYEQYF. The CDR3 coding sequence is TGTGCCAGCGGGCTTGACAGGCCAATCTACGAGCAGTACTTC.

The J gene is TRBJ2-4, the V gene TRBV5-1, with TRBD2 as a possible D gene (6 bases). The CDR3 is made up of 18 amino acids. CDR1 is SGHRS, CDR2 YFSETQ, per germline. The V end lost 1 base, the J end lost 0 bases, and 17 bases lay between the germline ends. CDR3 loop: CASSLRAGTTLAKNIQYF. CDR3 DNA: TGCGCCAGCAGCTTGAGGGCGGGGACGACCCTAGCCAAAAACATTCAGTACTTC. Using reference TRBV5-1 and TRBJ2-4 for the parts outside the CDR3, the full variable domain is KAGVTQTPRYLIKTRGQQVTLSCSPISGHRSVSWYQQTPGQGLQFLFEYFSETQRNKGNFPGRFSGRQFSNSRSEMNVSTLELGDSALYLCASSLRAGTTLAKNIQYFGAGTRLSVL.